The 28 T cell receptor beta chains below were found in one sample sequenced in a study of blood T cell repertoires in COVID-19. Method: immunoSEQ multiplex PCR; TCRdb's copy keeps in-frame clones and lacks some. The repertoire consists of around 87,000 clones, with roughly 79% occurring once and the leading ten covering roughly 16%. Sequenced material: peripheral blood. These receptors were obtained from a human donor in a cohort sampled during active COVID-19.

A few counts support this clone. The CDR3 region has the DNA TGTGCCAGCAGGGGGACAGGGAACCAGCCCCAGCATTTT. Its protein is CASRGTGNQPQHF. This sequence joins TRBV12-3 or TRBV12-4 and TRBJ1-5; 9 nucleotides match TRBD1. V lost 6 bases, J lost 7 bases, and 4 bases stayed unmatched. The CDR3 contains 13 residues.

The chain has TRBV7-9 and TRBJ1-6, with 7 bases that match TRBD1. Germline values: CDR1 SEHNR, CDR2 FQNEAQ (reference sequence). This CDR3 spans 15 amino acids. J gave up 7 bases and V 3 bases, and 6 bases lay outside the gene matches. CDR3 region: CASSFRQGMNSPLHF. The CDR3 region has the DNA TGTGCCAGCAGCTTCAGACAGGGAATGAATTCACCCCTCCACTTT.

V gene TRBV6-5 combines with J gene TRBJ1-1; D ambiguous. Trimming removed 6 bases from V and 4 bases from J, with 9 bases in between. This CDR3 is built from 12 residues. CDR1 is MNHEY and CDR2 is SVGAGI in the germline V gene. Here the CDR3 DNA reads TGTGCCAGCAGCCACCAGGCCACTGAAGCTTTCTTT. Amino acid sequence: CASSHQATEAFF.

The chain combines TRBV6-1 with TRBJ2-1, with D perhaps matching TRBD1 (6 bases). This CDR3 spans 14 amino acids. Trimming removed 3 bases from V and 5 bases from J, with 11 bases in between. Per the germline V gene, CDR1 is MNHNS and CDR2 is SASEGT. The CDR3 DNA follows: TGTGCCAGCAGTGACAGGGGTTTACACAATGAGCAGTTCTTC. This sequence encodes CASSDRGLHNEQFF.

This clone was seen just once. Here the CDR3 reads CASSRPGSDTQYF. CDR3 nucleotides: TGTGCCAGCAGCCGCCCAGGGTCAGATACGCAGTATTTT. The chain recombines TRBV11-3 with TRBJ2-3, with D possibly TRBD1 on 5 matching bases. Germline values: CDR1 SGHNT, CDR2 YENEEA. This CDR3 region has 13 residues. V gave up 5 bases and J gave up 4 bases, with 10 bases separating them.

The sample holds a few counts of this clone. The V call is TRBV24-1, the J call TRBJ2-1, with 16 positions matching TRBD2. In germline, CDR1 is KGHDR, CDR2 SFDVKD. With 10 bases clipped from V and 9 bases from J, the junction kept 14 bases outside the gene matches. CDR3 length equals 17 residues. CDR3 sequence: CATMGTSGRALGGEQFF. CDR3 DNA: TGTGCCACAATGGGGACTAGCGGGAGGGCCTTGGGGGGTGAGCAGTTCTTC.

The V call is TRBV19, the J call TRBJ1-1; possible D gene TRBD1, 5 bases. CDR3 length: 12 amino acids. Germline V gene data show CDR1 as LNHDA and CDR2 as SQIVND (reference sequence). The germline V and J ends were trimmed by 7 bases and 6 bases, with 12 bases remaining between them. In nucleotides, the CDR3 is TGTGCCAGTAACGGACCGGGGGCTGAAGCTTTCTTT. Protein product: CASNGPGAEAFF. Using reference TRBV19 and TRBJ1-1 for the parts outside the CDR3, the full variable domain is DGGITQSPKYLFRKEGQNVTLSCEQNLNHDAMYWYRQDPGQGLRLIYYSQIVNDFQKGDIAEGYSVSREKKESFPLTVTSAQKNPTAFYLCASNGPGAEAFFGQGTRLTVV.

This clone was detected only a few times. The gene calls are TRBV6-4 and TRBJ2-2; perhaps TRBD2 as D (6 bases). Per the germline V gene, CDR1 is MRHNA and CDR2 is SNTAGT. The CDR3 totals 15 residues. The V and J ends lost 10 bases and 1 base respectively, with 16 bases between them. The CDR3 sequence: CAIDWRAENTGELFF. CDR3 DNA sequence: TGTGCCATCGATTGGAGGGCGGAGAACACCGGGGAGCTGTTTTTT.

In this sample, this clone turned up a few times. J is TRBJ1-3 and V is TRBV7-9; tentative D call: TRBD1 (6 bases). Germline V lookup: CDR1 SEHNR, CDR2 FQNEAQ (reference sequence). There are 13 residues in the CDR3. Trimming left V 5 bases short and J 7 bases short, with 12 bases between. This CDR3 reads CASSLIGGNTIYF. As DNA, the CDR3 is TGTGCCAGCAGCCTCATAGGGGGTAACACCATATATTTT.

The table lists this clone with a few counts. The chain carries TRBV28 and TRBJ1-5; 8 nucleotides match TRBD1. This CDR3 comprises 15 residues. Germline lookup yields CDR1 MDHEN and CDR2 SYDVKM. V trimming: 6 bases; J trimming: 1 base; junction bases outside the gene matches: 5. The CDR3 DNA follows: TGTGCCAGCAGGCCAGGGGGCGGAAGCAATCAGCCCCAGCATTTT. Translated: CASRPGGGSNQPQHF.

Here the CDR3 DNA reads TGCGCCAGCAGCTTGAAGGGACTAGCGGGGGCTCAAGAGACCCAGTACTTC. This translates into CASSLKGLAGAQETQYF. The V and J genes are TRBV5-1 and TRBJ2-5, with 14 bases identical to TRBD2. Trimming at V came to 1 base and at J to 2 bases, leaving 4 bases not matched to a gene. The CDR3 spans 17 residues. Germline assignment: CDR1 SGHRS and CDR2 YFSETQ.

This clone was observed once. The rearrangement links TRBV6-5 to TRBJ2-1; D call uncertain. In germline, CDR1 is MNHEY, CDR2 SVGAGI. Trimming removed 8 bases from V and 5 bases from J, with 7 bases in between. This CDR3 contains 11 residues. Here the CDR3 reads CASRFNNEQFF. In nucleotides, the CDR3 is TGTGCCAGCCGGTTCAACAATGAGCAGTTCTTC.

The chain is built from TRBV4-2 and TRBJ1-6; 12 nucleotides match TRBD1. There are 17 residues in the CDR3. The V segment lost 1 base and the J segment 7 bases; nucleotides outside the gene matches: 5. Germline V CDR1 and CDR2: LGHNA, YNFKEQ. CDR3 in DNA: TGTGCCAGCAGCCAAGTTTGGGACAGGGGGCGGAATTCACCCCTCCACTTT. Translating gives CASSQVWDRGRNSPLHF.

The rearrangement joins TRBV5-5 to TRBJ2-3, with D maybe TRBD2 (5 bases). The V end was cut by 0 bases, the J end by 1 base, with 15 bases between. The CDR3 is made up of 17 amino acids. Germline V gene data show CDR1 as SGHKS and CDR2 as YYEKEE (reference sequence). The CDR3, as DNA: TGTGCCAGCAGCTTGGACCGGCGGGTCTCAGGCACAGATACGCAGTATTTT. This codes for CASSLDRRVSGTDTQYF. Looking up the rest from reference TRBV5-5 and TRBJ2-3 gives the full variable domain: DAGVTQSPTHLIKTRGQQVTLRCSPISGHKSVSWYQQVLGQGPQFIFQYYEKEERGRGNFPDRFSARQFPNYSSELNVNALLLGDSALYLCASSLDRRVSGTDTQYFGPGTRLTVL.

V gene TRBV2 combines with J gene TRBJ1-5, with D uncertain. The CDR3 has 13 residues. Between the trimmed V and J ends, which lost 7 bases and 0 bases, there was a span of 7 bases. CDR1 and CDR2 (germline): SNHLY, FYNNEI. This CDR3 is CASNLYSNQPQHF. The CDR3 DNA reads TGTGCCAGCAATCTCTATAGCAATCAGCCCCAGCATTTT.

CDR3 protein: CASSLAGGSTEAFF. The CDR3 DNA follows: TGTGCCAGCAGCTTGGCAGGGGGCTCTACTGAAGCTTTCTTT. The rearrangement links TRBV11-2 to TRBJ1-1; 8 bases fit TRBD1. The J segment lost 5 bases and the V segment lost 3 bases, leaving 5 bases of the junction unmatched. Germline-derived CDR1 and CDR2 are SGHAT and FQNNGV. The CDR3 has 14 amino acids.

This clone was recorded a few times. The CDR3 loop is CASSHETDYNEQFF. DNA for the CDR3: TGCGCCAGCAGCCACGAAACAGATTACAATGAGCAGTTCTTC. This chain joins TRBV4-1 and TRBJ2-1; D call uncertain. The V and J ends lost 3 bases and 4 bases respectively, with 10 bases between them. The CDR3 covers 14 residues. Germline V gene sequence: CDR1 MGHRA, CDR2 YSYEKL.

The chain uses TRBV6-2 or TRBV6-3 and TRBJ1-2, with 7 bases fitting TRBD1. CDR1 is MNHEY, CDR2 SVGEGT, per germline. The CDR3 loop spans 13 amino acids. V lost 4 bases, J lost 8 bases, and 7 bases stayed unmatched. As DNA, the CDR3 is TGTGCCAGCAGTTTCCCAGGGGGTCCAGGCTACACCTTC. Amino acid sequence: CASSFPGGPGYTF.

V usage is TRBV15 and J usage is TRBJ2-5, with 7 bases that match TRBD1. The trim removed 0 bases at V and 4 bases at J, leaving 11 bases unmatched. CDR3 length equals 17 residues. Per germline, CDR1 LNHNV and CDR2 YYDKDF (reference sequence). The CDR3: CATSRERGQRRRETQYF. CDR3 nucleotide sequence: TGTGCCACCAGCAGAGAAAGGGGACAGAGGCGGCGAGAGACCCAGTACTTC.

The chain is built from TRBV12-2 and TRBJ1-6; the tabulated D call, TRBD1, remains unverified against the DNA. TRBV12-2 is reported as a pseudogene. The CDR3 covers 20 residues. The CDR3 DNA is TGTGCAAGTCGCCCCCCCTTGGACAGGCTAGAATTCACCGTCGATTCACCCCTCCACTTT. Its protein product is CASRPPLDRLEFTVDSPLHF.

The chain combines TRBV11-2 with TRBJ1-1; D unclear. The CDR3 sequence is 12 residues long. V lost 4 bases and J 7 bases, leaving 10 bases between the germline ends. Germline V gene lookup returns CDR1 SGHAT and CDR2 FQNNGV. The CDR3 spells CASSSGLGEAFF. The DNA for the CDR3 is TGTGCCAGCAGCTCAGGACTAGGTGAAGCTTTCTTT. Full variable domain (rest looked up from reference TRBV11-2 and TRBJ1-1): EAGVAQSPRYKIIEKRQSVAFWCNPISGHATLYWYQQILGQGPKLLIQFQNNGVVDDSQLPKDRFSAERLKGVDSTLKIQPAKLEDSAVYLCASSSGLGEAFFGQGTRLTVV.

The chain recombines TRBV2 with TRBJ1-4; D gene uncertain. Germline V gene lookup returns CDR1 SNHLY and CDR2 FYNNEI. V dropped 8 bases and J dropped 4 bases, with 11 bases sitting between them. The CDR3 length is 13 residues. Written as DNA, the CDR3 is TGTGCCAGCTCGCGCCAGGTTAATGAAAAACTGTTTTTT. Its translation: CASSRQVNEKLFF.

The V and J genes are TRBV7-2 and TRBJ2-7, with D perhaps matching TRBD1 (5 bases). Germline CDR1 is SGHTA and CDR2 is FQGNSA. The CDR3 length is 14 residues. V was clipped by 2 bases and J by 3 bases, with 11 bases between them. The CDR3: CASSLSQAGYEQYF. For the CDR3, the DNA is TGTGCCAGCAGCTTATCACAGGCTGGCTACGAGCAGTACTTC. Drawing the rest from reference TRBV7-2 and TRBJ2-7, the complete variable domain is GAGVSQSPSNKVTEKGKDVELRCDPISGHTALYWYRQSLGQGLEFLIYFQGNSAPDKSGLPSDRFSAERTGGSVSTLTIQRTQQEDSAVYLCASSLSQAGYEQYFGPGTRLTVT.

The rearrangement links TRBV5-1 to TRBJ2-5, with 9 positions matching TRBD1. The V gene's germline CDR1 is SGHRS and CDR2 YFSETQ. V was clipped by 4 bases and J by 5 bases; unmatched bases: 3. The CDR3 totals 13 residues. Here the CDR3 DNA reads TGCGCCAGCAGCAGGGACAGGGTCGAGACCCAGTACTTC. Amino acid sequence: CASSRDRVETQYF.

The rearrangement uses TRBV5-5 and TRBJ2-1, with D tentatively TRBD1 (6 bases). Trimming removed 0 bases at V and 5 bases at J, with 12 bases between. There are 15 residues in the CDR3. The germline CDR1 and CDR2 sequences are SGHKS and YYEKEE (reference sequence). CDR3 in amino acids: CASSLGQGSDNEQFF. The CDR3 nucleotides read TGTGCCAGCAGCTTGGGGCAGGGGTCCGACAATGAGCAGTTCTTC.

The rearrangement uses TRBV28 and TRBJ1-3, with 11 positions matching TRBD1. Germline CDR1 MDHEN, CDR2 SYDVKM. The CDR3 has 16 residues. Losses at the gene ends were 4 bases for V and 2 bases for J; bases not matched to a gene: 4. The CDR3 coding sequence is TGTGCCAGCAGTTCTCCGGGACAGGGGGCTGGAAACACCATATATTTT. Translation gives CASSSPGQGAGNTIYF. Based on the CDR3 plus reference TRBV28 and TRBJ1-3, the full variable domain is DVKVTQSSRYLVKRTGEKVFLECVQDMDHENMFWYRQDPGLGLRLIYFSYDVKMKEKGDIPEGYSVSREKKERFSLILESASTNQTSMYLCASSSPGQGAGNTIYFGEGSWLTVV.

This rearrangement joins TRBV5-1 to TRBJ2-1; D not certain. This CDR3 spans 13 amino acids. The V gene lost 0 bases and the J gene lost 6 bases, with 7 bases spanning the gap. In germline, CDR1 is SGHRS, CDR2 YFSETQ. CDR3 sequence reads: CASSLGSTNEQFF. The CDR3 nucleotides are TGCGCCAGCAGCTTGGGTAGCACCAATGAGCAGTTCTTC.

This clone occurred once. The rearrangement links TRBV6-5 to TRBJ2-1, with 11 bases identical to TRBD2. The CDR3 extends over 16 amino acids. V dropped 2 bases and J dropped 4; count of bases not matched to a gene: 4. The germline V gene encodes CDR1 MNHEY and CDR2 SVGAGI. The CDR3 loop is CASSYPGTSGYNEQFF. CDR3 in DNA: TGTGCCAGCAGTTACCCCGGGACTAGCGGTTACAATGAGCAGTTCTTC.